This TCR beta chain was obtained from a study of shared clonotypes between healthy human individuals. Whole-study findings and limits: Clonotypes shared by all four donors outscored non-shared clonotypes in generation probability.

The table came from immunoSEQ multiplex PCR; TCRdb's copy has only in-frame clones and leaves some out. Among 300,000 to 400,000 clones listed, under 80% were seen once. Notes on this clone: The antigen remains unidentified.

Trimming removed 7 bases from V and 0 bases from J, with 13 bases in between. The CDR3 is 14 amino acids. Germline V CDR1 and CDR2: LNHDA, SQIVND (reference sequence). The rearrangement links TRBV19 to TRBJ2-7; D possibly matches TRBD1 or TRBD2 (5 bases each). Sequencing input: memory CD4+ T cells sorted from blood. Sample subset: CD45RA-negative fraction. The TCR sequence derives from a man aged 25 to 40 in good health. The CDR3: CASKGAGTSYEQYF. The CDR3 DNA sequence: TGTGCCAGTAAAGGAGCAGGGACCTCCTACGAGCAGTACTTC.